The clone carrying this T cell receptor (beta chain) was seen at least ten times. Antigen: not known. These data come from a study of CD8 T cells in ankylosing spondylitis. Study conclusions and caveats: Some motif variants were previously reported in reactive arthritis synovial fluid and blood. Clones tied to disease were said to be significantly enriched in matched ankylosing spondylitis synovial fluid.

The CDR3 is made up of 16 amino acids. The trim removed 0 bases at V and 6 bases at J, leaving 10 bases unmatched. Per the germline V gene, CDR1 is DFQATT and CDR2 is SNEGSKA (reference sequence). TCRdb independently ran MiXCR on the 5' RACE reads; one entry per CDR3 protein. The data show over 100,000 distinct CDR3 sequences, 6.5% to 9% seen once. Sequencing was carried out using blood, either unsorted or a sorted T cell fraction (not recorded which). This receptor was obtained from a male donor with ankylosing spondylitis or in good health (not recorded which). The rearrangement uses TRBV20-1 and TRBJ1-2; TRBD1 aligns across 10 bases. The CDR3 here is CSARDSDRGRKDGYTF. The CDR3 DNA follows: TGCAGTGCTAGAGATAGTGACAGGGGGCGCAAGGATGGCTACACCTTC.